This record covers a single T cell receptor (beta chain). Antigen specificity is unknown. CDR3 length: 13 amino acids. Germline-derived CDR1 and CDR2 are SGHTA and FQGTGA. J lost 2 bases, V lost 5 bases, and 3 bases had no gene match. The record originates from a study of T-cell memory formation after mild COVID-19. TCR alpha and TCR beta cDNA libraries with sample barcodes and UMIs came from 5'RACE using constant-segment primers. Using its own MiXCR run on the 5' RACE reads, TCRdb lists one record per CDR3 protein. The repertoire holds 100,000 to 150,000 distinct CDR3 sequences, with over 15% as singletons. Study conclusions and caveats: In pre-infection memory, a portion of responding clones appeared, which suggested that cross-reactive memory joined. Mainly in CM and EM were contracting CD4+ clones; CD8+ were in EMRA.

The rearrangement links TRBV7-3 to TRBJ2-7, with 7 bases identical to TRBD1. Sequenced sample: PBMCs or a T cell subset sorted from them (not recorded which). This TCR was recovered from a young man who had mild COVID-19 (a few samples of this study predate the infection). Cell type and time point are not known. The CDR3 DNA reads TGTGCCAGCAGCCGAGGGACAGCCTACGAGCAGTACTTC. This codes for CASSRGTAYEQYF. Filled out from reference TRBV7-3 and TRBJ2-7, the complete variable domain reads GAGVSQTPSNKVTEKGKYVELRCDPISGHTALYWYRQSLGQGPEFLIYFQGTGAADDSGLPNDRFFAVRPEGSVSTLKIQRTERGDSAVYLCASSRGTAYEQYFGPGTRLTVT.